This entry lists 10 T cell receptor beta chains sequenced from one sample in a study of blood T cell repertoires in COVID-19. Sequencing used immunoSEQ multiplex PCR; TCRdb keeps in-frame clones, though not all of them. Found here are some 300,000 clones, about nine tenths of them singletons; the top ten hold roughly a tenth. Source material: PBMCs or T cells enriched from blood (not recorded which). The receptors come from a woman aged 30 to 39 who had recovered from COVID-19.

A note on this clone: The junction and the germline gene differ at one end; a read error may be behind it. V and J are TRBV27 and TRBJ2-1; 9 nucleotides match TRBD1. Germline CDR1 is MNHEY and CDR2 is SMNVEV (reference sequence). This CDR3 spans 18 amino acids. CDR3: CASSQTGGSLFVYNDQFF. CDR3 DNA sequence: TGTGCCAGCAGTCAAACAGGGGGCTCCCTCTTTGTTTACAATGACCAGTTCTTC.

The genes are TRBV15 and TRBJ2-1; 10 positions agree with TRBD2. In germline, CDR1 is LNHNV, CDR2 YYDKDF (reference sequence). V was pared by 5 bases and J by 9 bases, with 13 bases of the junction left unmatched. The CDR3 is 16 amino acids. Here the CDR3 DNA reads TGTGCCACCAGCTTACAGCGGGAGGGCCAGTTAAGTGAGCAGTTCTTC. Protein product: CATSLQREGQLSEQFF.

The J gene is TRBJ1-3, the V gene TRBV5-5; D perhaps matches TRBD1 (6 bases). Germline V gives CDR1 SGHKS, CDR2 YYEKEE (reference sequence). Trimming cost V 4 bases and J 4 bases, with 15 bases left between them. The CDR3 has 15 residues. This chain's CDR3 is CASSRATGIGNTIYF. For the CDR3, the DNA is TGTGCCAGCAGCCGAGCCACAGGGATAGGAAACACCATATATTTT.

The DNA of the CDR3 is TGTGCCACCAGCGGGCAGCTTAACACTGAAGCTTTCTTT. This gives the protein CATSGQLNTEAFF. The chain carries TRBV15 and TRBJ1-1, with D hard to call. The V and J ends lost 5 bases and 2 bases respectively, with 9 bases between them. Looked up from germline, CDR1 is LNHNV and CDR2 is YYDKDF (reference sequence). The CDR3 covers 13 residues.

This CDR3 reads CASSLAEMGGYEQYF. CDR3 sequence (DNA): TGTGCCAGCTCCCTGGCGGAAATGGGAGGATACGAGCAGTACTTC. V and J are TRBV18 and TRBJ2-7; the D gene is possibly TRBD2 (6 bases). V was cut by 6 bases and J by 4 bases, with 19 bases left in between. The CDR3 totals 15 residues. CDR1 is KGHSH and CDR2 is LQKENI in the germline V gene. Complete variable domain (other parts from reference TRBV18 and TRBJ2-7): NAGVMQNPRHLVRRRGQEARLRCSPMKGHSHVYWYRQLPEEGLKFMVYLQKENIIDESGMPKERFSAEFPKEGPSILRIQQVVRGDSAAYFCASSLAEMGGYEQYFGPGTRLTVT.

The V call is TRBV11-2, the J call TRBJ1-2; possibly TRBD1 for D (6 bases). Trimming shortened V by 1 base and J by 5 bases, and 11 bases separated the two germline ends. The CDR3 is made up of 14 amino acids. CDR1 SGHAT and CDR2 FQNNGV come from the germline V gene. In nucleotides, the CDR3 is TGTGCCAGCAGCTTAGTGGACAGACTATATGGCTACACCTTC. Translated: CASSLVDRLYGYTF.

The rearrangement uses TRBV25-1 and TRBJ2-2, with D perhaps matching TRBD1 (5 bases). Germline V gives CDR1 MGHDK, CDR2 SYGVNS. This CDR3 is built from 17 residues. V lost 1 base to trimming and J lost 6 bases, with 18 bases between them. CDR3 sequence reads: CASSESVRVMSAGELFF. The CDR3 bases are TGTGCCAGCAGTGAATCGGTCAGGGTCATGAGCGCCGGGGAGCTGTTTTTT.

The J gene is TRBJ2-1, the V gene TRBV7-9; maybe TRBD2 (6 bases). The CDR3 loop spans 14 amino acids. The V end was cut by 1 base, the J end by 9 bases, with 13 bases between. Germline CDR1 is SEHNR and CDR2 is FQNEAQ (reference sequence). The CDR3 protein is CASSLGFSGGEQFF. CDR3 nucleotide sequence: TGTGCCAGCAGCTTAGGTTTTAGCGGTGGTGAGCAGTTCTTC.

The J gene is TRBJ1-1, the V gene TRBV2; D is possibly TRBD1 (5 bases). The V and J ends lost 4 bases and 4 bases respectively, with 13 bases between them. The length of the CDR3 is 14 residues. The germline V gene has CDR1 SNHLY and CDR2 FYNNEI. CDR3 coding DNA: TGTGCCAGCAGTGGGTGGGCAGGGCGCACTGAAGCTTTCTTT. Amino acids: CASSGWAGRTEAFF.

V usage is TRBV6-2 or TRBV6-3 and J usage is TRBJ2-7; D is ambiguous. Per germline, CDR1 MNHEY and CDR2 SVGEGT. V gave up 0 bases and J gave up 0 bases, with 6 bases separating them. The length of the CDR3 is 14 residues. The CDR3 region has the DNA TGTGCCAGCAGTTACTCTCTAAGCTCCTACGAGCAGTACTTC. Translation gives CASSYSLSSYEQYF.